The next 23 T cell receptor beta chains were all read from a single sample in a study of early T cells in non-severe SARS-CoV-2 infection. TCRdb re-called the 5' RACE reads with MiXCR, one entry per CDR3 protein. Among approximately 81,000 distinct CDR3 sequences listed, over 13% were seen once. Material for sequencing was whole blood. The receptor set was obtained from an adult who was a healthcare worker with PCR-confirmed SARS-CoV-2 infection or an uninfected control (not recorded which).

The chain has TRBV6-5 and TRBJ2-7; possibly TRBD1 for D (5 bases). V dropped 7 bases and J dropped 4 bases, with 8 bases sitting between them. CDR1 MNHEY and CDR2 SVGAGI come from the germline V gene. The CDR3 is 11 amino acids. The CDR3 sequence is CASTKGYEQYF. CDR3 DNA sequence: TGTGCCAGCACTAAGGGGTACGAGCAGTACTTC.

This clonotype was seen only a few times. This chain connects TRBV30 to TRBJ1-5; D possibly corresponds to TRBD1 (6 bases). The germline V gene has CDR1 GTSNPN and CDR2 SVGIG (reference sequence). Trimming removed 4 bases at V and 2 bases at J, with 18 bases between. The CDR3 is made up of 16 amino acids. The CDR3 sequence is CAWKVAGTIGNQPQHF. The CDR3 coding sequence is TGTGCCTGGAAAGTTGCCGGGACAATCGGCAATCAGCCCCAGCATTTT.

This clonotype was seen a few times. The J gene is TRBJ1-1, the V gene TRBV29-1; 7 nucleotides align to TRBD1. Germline CDR1 reads SQVTM; CDR2 reads ANQGSEA. This CDR3 region has 11 residues. The V and J ends lost 6 bases and 3 bases, in that order; junction bases with no gene match: 1. DNA of the CDR3: TGCAGCGTCGACAGGGACACTGAAGCTTTCTTT. Translated: CSVDRDTEAFF.

This clonotype was counted ten times or more. The chain carries TRBV7-9 and TRBJ2-4; 7 nucleotides line up with TRBD2. The germline V gene has CDR1 SEHNR and CDR2 FQNEAQ (reference sequence). Germline trimming cut 2 bases from V and 4 bases from J; bases unmatched to any gene: 5. The CDR3 has 15 amino acids. CDR3 nucleotide sequence: TGTGCCAGCAGCTTAAACGTGGGAGGGAAAAACATTCAGTACTTC. Its translation: CASSLNVGGKNIQYF.

This clonotype has ten or more counts. The J gene is TRBJ1-3, the V gene TRBV29-1, with a possible D match to TRBD1 (6 bases). V was cut by 5 bases and J by 0 bases, with 14 bases left in between. Germline V gene sequence: CDR1 SQVTM, CDR2 ANQGSEA. The CDR3 length is 15 residues. The CDR3 spells CSVTTGIYSGNTIYF. For the CDR3, the DNA is TGCAGCGTTACTACAGGGATCTACTCTGGAAACACCATATATTTT.

This clonotype was seen repeatedly, ten times or more. V and J are TRBV10-3 and TRBJ2-1; D is perhaps TRBD1 or TRBD2 (5 bases each). The V gene's germline CDR1 is ENHRY and CDR2 SYGVKD. Trimming left V 5 bases short and J 8 bases short, with 25 bases between. The CDR3 is 17 residues long. The CDR3 is CAISPRGPGTNSHEQFF. DNA for the CDR3: TGTGCCATCAGTCCAAGAGGACCCGGGACGAACTCCCATGAGCAGTTCTTC.

This sequence joins TRBV7-8 and TRBJ2-3; D not resolved. Germline CDR1 SGHVS, CDR2 FQNEAQ. This CDR3 comprises 16 residues. Trimming pared 6 bases from V and 1 base from J, leaving 17 bases between. CDR3 in amino acids: CASSPRPDVGTDTQYF. The CDR3 DNA follows: TGTGCCAGCAGTCCCCGGCCCGACGTGGGCACAGATACGCAGTATTTT.

J is TRBJ2-1 and V is TRBV12-3 or TRBV12-4; the match to TRBD2 covers 11 bases. The CDR3 runs to 15 residues. V lost 5 bases, J lost 6 bases, and 6 bases stayed unmatched. The CDR3 region is CASSQGTSGLNEQFF. DNA of the CDR3: TGTGCCAGCAGTCAGGGGACTAGCGGACTCAATGAGCAGTTCTTC.

As regards this clonotype: This clone may be a read error of a much larger clone one base away. The rearrangement links TRBV7-9 to TRBJ2-5, with a possible D match to TRBD2 (5 bases). The CDR3 spans 11 residues. CDR1 is SEHNR and CDR2 is FQNEAQ in the germline V gene (reference sequence). The CDR3 DNA follows: TGTACCAGCAGCTTCACCGGGGCCCAGTACTTC. It yields the protein CTSSFTGAQYF.

This clonotype was counted at least ten times. The rearrangement links TRBV7-6 to TRBJ2-3, with TRBD1 matching 8 bases. The germline gives CDR1 SGHVS, CDR2 FNYEAQ. With V trimmed by 3 bases and J by 5 bases, 10 bases remained unmatched. The length of the CDR3 is 16 residues. Here the CDR3 DNA reads TGTGCCAGCAGCTTTGAACCAGGGGGCTCTGGAGATACGCAGTATTTT. Translated, it gives CASSFEPGGSGDTQYF.

The chain uses TRBV9 and TRBJ1-2; no firm D call. The CDR3 loop spans 13 amino acids. The germline V gene has CDR1 SGDLS and CDR2 YYNGEE. Trimming cost V 0 bases and J 3 bases, with 6 bases left between them. CDR3 loop: CASSVGAHYGYTF. For the CDR3, the DNA is TGTGCCAGCAGCGTAGGTGCCCACTATGGCTACACCTTC.

The chain joins TRBV7-9 to TRBJ2-6; the match to TRBD1 covers 9 bases. The V gene end was trimmed by 8 bases and the J gene end by 2 bases; junction bases not matched to a gene: 7. The germline gives CDR1 SEHNR, CDR2 FQNEAQ (reference sequence). The CDR3 spans 16 residues. CDR3 in amino acids: CASRPGQGAGANVLTF. The CDR3, as DNA: TGTGCCAGCCGGCCGGGACAGGGTGCTGGGGCCAACGTCCTGACTTTC.

This clonotype was counted ten times or more. The V call is TRBV5-1, the J call TRBJ2-1; D is uncertain. The V and J ends lost 3 bases and 6 bases respectively, with 16 bases between them. CDR1 is SGHRS, CDR2 YFSETQ, per germline. The CDR3 is made up of 15 amino acids. CDR3 in DNA: TGCGCCAGCAGCTCCGTAGTTGGCCCCGGCAATGAGCAGTTCTTC. Protein: CASSSVVGPGNEQFF.

The chain carries TRBV13 and TRBJ2-1; TRBD2 agrees at 9 bases. Trimming cost V 4 bases and J 7 bases; bases outside gene matches: 11. Germline CDR1 is PRHDT and CDR2 is FYEKMQ (reference sequence). The CDR3 consists of 16 residues. As DNA, the CDR3 is TGTGCCAGCAGCTCCGGGGGTAGCGGGAGAGGTAATGAGCAGTTCTTC. It encodes CASSSGGSGRGNEQFF.

This clonotype has a count of ten or more. The chain has TRBV19 and TRBJ1-4; possibly TRBD1 for D (6 bases). The V gene's germline CDR1 is LNHDA and CDR2 SQIVND (reference sequence). This CDR3 has 14 residues. Trimming removed 10 bases at V and 5 bases at J, with 17 bases between. The CDR3 is CATQGGGMNEKLFF. The CDR3 DNA follows: TGTGCCACTCAAGGAGGGGGGATGAATGAAAAACTGTTTTTT.

This sequence joins TRBV29-1 and TRBJ2-1, with D possibly being TRBD2 (6 bases). Deletions cut 0 bases from V and 5 bases from J, with 17 bases between. From germline, CDR1 is SQVTM and CDR2 ANQGSEA. This CDR3 is built from 16 residues. The CDR3 loop reads CSVEDPLAAGHNEQFF. The CDR3, as DNA: TGCAGCGTTGAAGACCCTTTAGCGGCGGGTCACAATGAGCAGTTCTTC.

A note on this clonotype: Sequence at one end of the junction differs from germline and may be a read error. The gene calls are TRBV11-2 and TRBJ2-7, with 10 bases lining up with TRBD2. Germline assignment: CDR1 SGHAT and CDR2 FQNNGV. This CDR3 contains 16 residues. CDR3: CVSSPVSGRAPYEQYF. CDR3 nucleotide sequence: TGTGTCAGCAGCCCCGTCAGCGGGAGGGCGCCCTACGAGCAGTACTTC. The full variable domain, with the rest looked up from reference TRBV11-2 and TRBJ2-7, is EAGVAQSPRYKIIEKRQSVAFWCNPISGHATLYWYQQILGQGPKLLIQFQNNGVVDDSQLPKDRFSAERLKGVDSTLKIQPAKLEDSAVYLCVSSPVSGRAPYEQYFGPGTRLTVT.

The rearrangement links TRBV12-3 or TRBV12-4 to TRBJ2-7; 7 positions match TRBD1. The CDR3 totals 14 residues. The J segment lost 0 bases and the V segment lost 3 bases, leaving 2 bases of the junction unmatched. Written as DNA, the CDR3 is TGTGCCAGCAGTTTGTGGGACAGCTCCTACGAGCAGTACTTC. As protein: CASSLWDSSYEQYF.

Only a few counts were recorded for this clonotype. The genes are TRBV20-1 and TRBJ1-4; D is undetermined. This CDR3 spans 13 amino acids. Germline V lookup: CDR1 DFQATT, CDR2 SNEGSKA (reference sequence). Trimming pared 2 bases from V and 7 bases from J, leaving 11 bases between. CDR3 in amino acids: CSARSGGPEKLFF. The DNA for the CDR3 is TGCAGTGCTAGAAGTGGAGGGCCTGAAAAACTGTTTTTT.

The table lists this clonotype with many counts. The V gene is TRBV6-2 or TRBV6-3, the J gene TRBJ2-7; 7 positions match TRBD1. The CDR3 is 13 residues long. Trimming took 6 bases from V and 5 from J; bases not matched to a gene: 7. Germline CDR1 and CDR2: MNHEY and SVGEGT. CDR3 sequence: CASRSTGSHEQYF. CDR3 sequence (DNA): TGTGCCAGCAGATCGACAGGGAGCCACGAGCAGTACTTC.

The rearrangement uses TRBV9 and TRBJ1-3; D unresolved. The CDR3 has 16 amino acids. Germline loops: CDR1 SGDLS, CDR2 YYNGEE. V gave up 0 bases and J gave up 0 bases, with 10 bases separating them. For the CDR3, the DNA is TGTGCCAGCAGCGTAGGGCTGTTGAGCTCTGGAAACACCATATATTTT. It specifies CASSVGLLSSGNTIYF.

The chain uses TRBV11-2 and TRBJ2-7, with 7 bases lining up with TRBD1. The CDR3 spans 17 residues. The germline V gene has CDR1 SGHAT and CDR2 FQNNGV. The junction had 14 bases not matched to a gene; V was cut back by 6 bases and J by 0 bases. CDR3 sequence (DNA): TGTGCCAGCAGTCCCGGAGGAGGCAGGGGGAGCTCCTACGAGCAGTACTTC. Translating it yields CASSPGGGRGSSYEQYF.

In this sample, this clonotype turned up a few times. This rearrangement joins TRBV28 to TRBJ2-6; TRBD2 matches 8 bases. Germline lookup yields CDR1 MDHEN and CDR2 SYDVKM. J was trimmed by 0 bases and V by 7 bases; bases with no gene match: 11. CDR3 length equals 18 residues. CDR3 region: CASTPGGVAFSGANVLTF. CDR3 coding DNA: TGTGCCAGCACCCCGGGAGGGGTAGCGTTCTCTGGGGCCAACGTCCTGACTTTC.